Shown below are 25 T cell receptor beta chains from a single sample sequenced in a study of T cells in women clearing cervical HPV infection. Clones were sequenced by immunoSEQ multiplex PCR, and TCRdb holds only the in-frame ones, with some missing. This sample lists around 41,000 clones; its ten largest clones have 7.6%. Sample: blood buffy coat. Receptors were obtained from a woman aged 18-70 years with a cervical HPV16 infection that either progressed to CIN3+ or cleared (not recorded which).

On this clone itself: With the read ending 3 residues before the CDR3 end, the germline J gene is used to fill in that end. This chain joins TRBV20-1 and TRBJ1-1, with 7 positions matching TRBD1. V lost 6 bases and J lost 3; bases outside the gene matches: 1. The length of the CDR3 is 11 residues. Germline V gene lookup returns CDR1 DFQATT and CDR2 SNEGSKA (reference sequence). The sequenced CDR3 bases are TGCAGTGCGACAGGGTACACTGAA. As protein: CSATGYTE. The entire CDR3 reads CSATGYTEAFF.

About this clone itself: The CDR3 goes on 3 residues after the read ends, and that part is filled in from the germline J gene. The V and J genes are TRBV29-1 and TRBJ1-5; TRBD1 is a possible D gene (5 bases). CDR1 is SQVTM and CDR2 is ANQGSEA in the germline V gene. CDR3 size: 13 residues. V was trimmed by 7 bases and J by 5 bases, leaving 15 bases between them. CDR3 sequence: CSALVGLDQPQHF. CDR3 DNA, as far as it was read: TGCAGCGCTCTCGTGGGGCTCGATCAGCCC. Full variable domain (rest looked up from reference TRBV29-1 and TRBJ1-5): SAVISQKPSRDICQRGTSLTIQCQVDSQVTMMFWYRQQPGQSLTLIATANQGSEATYESGFVIDKFPISRPNLTFSTLTVSNMSPEDSSIYLCSALVGLDQPQHFGDGTRLSIL.

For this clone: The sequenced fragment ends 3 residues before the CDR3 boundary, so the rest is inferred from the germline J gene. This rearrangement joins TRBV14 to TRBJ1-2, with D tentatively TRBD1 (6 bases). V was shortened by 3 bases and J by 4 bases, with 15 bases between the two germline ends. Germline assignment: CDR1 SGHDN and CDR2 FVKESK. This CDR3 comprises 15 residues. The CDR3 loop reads CASSQLNRAGYGYTF. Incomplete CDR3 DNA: TGTGCCAGCAGCCAGCTCAACAGGGCGGGCTATGGC.

CDR3 bases read: TGCAGTACCTTTAGCACGTACTATGGC. It codes for CSTFSTYYG. The entire CDR3 protein reads CSTFSTYYGYTF. This chain uses TRBV20-1 with TRBJ1-2; D is uncertain. The missing CDR3 end, 3 residues past where the read stops, is filled in from the germline J gene. V lost 8 bases, J lost 3 bases, and 13 bases lay in between. There are 12 residues in the CDR3. Germline CDR1 DFQATT, CDR2 SNEGSKA (reference sequence).

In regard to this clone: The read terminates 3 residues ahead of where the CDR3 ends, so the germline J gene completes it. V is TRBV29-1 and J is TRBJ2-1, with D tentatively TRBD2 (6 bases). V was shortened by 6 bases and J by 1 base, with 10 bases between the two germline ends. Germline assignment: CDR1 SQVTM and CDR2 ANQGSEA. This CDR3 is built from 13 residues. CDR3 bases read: TGCAGCGTCCAGGGAGGTTCCTACAATGAG. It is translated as CSVQGGSYNE. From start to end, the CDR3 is CSVQGGSYNEQFF.

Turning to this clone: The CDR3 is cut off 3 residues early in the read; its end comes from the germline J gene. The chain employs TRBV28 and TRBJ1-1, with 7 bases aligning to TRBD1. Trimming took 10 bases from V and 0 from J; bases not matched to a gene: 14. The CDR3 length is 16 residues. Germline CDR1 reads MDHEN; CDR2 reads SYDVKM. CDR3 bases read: TGTGCCACCCTGGTCCTAGGGGGCGGGGTGAACACTGAA. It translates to CATLVLGGGVNTE. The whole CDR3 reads CATLVLGGGVNTEAFF.

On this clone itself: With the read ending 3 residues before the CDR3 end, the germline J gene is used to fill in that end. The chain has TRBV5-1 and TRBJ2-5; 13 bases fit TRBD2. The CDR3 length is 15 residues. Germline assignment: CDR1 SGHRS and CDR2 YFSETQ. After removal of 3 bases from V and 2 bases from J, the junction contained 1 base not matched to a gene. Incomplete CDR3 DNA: TGCGCCAGCAGCTCGGGACTAGCGGGGCAAGAGACC. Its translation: CASSSGLAGQET. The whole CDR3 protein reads CASSSGLAGQETQYF.

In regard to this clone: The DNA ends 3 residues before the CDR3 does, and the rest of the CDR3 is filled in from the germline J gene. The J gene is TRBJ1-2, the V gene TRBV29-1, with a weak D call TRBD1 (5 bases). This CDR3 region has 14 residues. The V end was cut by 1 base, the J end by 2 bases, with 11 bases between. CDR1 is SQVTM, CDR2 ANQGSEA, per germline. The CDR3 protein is CSVEGQSANYGYTF. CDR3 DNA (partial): TGCAGCGTTGAAGGACAGTCCGCAAACTATGGC.

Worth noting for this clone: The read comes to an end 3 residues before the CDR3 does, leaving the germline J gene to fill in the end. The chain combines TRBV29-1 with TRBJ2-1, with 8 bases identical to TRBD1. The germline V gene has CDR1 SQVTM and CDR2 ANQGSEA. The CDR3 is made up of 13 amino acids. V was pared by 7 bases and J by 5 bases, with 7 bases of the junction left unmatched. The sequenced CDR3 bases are TGCAGCGACCGGACAGGGTTAAACAATGAG. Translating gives CSDRTGLNNE. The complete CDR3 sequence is CSDRTGLNNEQFF.

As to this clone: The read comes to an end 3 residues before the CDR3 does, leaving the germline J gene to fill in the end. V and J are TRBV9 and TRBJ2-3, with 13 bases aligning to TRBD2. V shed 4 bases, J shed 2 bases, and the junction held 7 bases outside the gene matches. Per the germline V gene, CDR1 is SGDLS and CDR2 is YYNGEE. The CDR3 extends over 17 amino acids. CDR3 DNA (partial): TGTGCCAGCAGCCACCGGACTAGCGGGGGATACACAGATACG. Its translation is CASSHRTSGGYTDT. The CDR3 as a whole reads CASSHRTSGGYTDTQYF.

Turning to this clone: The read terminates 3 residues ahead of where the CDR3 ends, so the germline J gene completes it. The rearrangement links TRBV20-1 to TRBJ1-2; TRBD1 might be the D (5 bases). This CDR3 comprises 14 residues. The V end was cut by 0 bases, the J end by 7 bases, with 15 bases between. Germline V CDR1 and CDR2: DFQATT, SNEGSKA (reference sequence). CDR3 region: CSARDSPGVIGYTF. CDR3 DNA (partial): TGCAGTGCTAGAGATTCCCCGGGGGTTATTGGC.

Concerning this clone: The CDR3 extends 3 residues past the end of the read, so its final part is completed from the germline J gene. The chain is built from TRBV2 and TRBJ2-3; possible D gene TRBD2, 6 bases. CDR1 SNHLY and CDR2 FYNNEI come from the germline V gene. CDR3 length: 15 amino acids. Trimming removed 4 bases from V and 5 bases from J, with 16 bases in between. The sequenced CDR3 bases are TGTGCCAGCAGTGTGGGCGGGGTGATACTAGATACG. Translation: CASSVGGVILDT. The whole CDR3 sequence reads CASSVGGVILDTQYF.

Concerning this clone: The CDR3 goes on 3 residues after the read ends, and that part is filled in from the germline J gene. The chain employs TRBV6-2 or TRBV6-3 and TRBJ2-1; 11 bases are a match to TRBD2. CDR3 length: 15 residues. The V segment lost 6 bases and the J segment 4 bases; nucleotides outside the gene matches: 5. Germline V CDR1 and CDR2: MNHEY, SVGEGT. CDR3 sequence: CASRLAGGQYNEQFF. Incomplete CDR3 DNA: TGTGCCAGCAGATTAGCGGGAGGGCAGTACAATGAG.

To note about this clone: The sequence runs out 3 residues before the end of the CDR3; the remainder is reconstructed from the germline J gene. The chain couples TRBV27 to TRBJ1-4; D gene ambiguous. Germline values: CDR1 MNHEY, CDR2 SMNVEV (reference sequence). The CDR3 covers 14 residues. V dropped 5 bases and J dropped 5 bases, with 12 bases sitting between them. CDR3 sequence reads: CASSPTAGNEKLFF. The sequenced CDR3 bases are TGTGCCAGCAGTCCTACAGCGGGGAATGAAAAA. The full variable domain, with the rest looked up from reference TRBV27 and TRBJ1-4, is EAQVTQNPRYLITVTGKKLTVTCSQNMNHEYMSWYRQDPGLGLRQIYYSMNVEVTDKGDVPEGYKVSRKEKRNFPLILESPSPNQTSLYFCASSPTAGNEKLFFGSGTQLSVL.

CDR3 in amino acids: CARKTGQETQYF. The sequenced part of the CDR3 DNA is TGTGCCAGGAAGACAGGTCAAGAGACC. The chain links TRBV6-4 to TRBJ2-5, with D possibly TRBD1 on 6 matching bases. Sequencing ends 3 residues short of the CDR3 end; the germline J gene provides the rest. The CDR3 totals 12 residues. Between the trimmed V and J ends, which lost 9 bases and 2 bases, there was a span of 10 bases. Germline V lookup: CDR1 MRHNA, CDR2 SNTAGT.

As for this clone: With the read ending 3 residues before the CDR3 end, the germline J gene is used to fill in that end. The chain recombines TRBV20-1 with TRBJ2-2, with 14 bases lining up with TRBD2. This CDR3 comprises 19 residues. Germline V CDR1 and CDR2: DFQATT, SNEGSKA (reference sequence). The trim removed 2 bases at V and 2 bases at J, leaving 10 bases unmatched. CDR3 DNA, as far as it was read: TGCAGTGCTAGACCGAACTTAGGACTAGCGGGAGGTAACACCGGGGAG. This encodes CSARPNLGLAGGNTGE. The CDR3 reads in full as CSARPNLGLAGGNTGELFF.

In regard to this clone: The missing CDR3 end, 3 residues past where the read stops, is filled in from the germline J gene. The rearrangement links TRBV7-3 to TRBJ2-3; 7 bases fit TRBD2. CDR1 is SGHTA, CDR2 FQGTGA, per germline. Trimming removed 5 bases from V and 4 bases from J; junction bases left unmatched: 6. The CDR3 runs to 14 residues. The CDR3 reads CASSPPTSPDTQYF. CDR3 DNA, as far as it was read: TGTGCCAGCAGCCCACCGACTAGCCCAGATACG.

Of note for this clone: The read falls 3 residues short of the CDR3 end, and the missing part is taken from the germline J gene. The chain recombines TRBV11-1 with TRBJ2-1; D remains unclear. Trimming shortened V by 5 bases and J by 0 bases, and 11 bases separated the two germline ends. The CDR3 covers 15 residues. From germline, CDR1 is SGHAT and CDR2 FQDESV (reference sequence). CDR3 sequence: CASSPRRSSYNEQFF. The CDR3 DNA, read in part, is TGTGCCAGCAGCCCCCGCAGGAGCTCCTACAATGAG.

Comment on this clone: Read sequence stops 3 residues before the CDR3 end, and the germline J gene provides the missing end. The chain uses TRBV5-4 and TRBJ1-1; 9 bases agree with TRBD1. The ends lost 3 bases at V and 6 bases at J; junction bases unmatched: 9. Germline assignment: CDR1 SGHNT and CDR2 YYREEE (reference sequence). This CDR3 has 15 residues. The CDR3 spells CASSWNTGGAPEAFF. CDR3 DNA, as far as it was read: TGTGCCAGCAGCTGGAACACAGGGGGCGCGCCTGAA.

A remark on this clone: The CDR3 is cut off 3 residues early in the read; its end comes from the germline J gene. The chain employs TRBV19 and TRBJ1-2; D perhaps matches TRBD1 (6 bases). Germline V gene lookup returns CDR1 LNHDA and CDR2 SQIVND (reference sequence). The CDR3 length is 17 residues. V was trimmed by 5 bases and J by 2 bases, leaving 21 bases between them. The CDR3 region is CASSPPRGRGGNYGYTF. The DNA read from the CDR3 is TGTGCCAGTAGTCCCCCCAGGGGTCGGGGTGGCAACTATGGC.

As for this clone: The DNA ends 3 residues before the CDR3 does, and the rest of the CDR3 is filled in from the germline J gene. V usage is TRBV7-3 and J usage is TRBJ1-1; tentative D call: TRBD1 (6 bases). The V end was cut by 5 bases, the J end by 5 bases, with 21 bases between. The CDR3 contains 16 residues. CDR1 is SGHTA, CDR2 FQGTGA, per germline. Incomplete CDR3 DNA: TGTGCCAGCAGCCCCCGGGGGGCAGGATCTGGGACTGAA. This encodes CASSPRGAGSGTE. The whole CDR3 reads CASSPRGAGSGTEAFF.

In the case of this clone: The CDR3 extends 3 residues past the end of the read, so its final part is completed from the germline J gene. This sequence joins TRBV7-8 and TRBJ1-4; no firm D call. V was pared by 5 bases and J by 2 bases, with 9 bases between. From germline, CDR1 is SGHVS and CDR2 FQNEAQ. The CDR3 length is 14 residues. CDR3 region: CASSTYGTNEKLFF. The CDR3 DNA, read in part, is TGTGCCAGCAGCACATACGGGACTAATGAAAAA.

The CDR3 loop is CATTYRSGARNTEAFF. The CDR3 bases that were read are TGTGCCACGACCTACAGGTCCGGCGCAAGGAACACTGAA. The gene calls are TRBV6-2 or TRBV6-3 and TRBJ1-1, with D possibly TRBD1 on 5 matching bases. Read data end 3 residues before the CDR3 end; the end is taken from the germline J gene. Trimming pared 10 bases from V and 1 base from J, leaving 22 bases between. This CDR3 is 16 amino acids long. Per germline, CDR1 MNHEY and CDR2 SVGEGT.

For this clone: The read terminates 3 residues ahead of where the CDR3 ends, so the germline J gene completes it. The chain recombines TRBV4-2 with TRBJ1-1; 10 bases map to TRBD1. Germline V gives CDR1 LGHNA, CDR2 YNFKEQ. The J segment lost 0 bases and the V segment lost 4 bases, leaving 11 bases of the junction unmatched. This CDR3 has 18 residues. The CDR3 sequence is CASSRQPVGQGVNTEAFF. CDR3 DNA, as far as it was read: TGTGCCAGCAGCCGCCAACCAGTCGGACAGGGGGTGAACACTGAA.

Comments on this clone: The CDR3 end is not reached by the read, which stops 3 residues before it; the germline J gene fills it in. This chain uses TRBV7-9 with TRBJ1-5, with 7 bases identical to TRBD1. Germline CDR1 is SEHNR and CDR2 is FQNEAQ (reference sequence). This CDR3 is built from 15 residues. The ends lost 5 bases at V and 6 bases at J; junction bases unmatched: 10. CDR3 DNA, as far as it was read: TGTGCCAGCAGCAAGACAGGGCAGCAGGGTCAGCCC. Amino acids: CASSKTGQQGQP. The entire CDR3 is CASSKTGQQGQPQHF.